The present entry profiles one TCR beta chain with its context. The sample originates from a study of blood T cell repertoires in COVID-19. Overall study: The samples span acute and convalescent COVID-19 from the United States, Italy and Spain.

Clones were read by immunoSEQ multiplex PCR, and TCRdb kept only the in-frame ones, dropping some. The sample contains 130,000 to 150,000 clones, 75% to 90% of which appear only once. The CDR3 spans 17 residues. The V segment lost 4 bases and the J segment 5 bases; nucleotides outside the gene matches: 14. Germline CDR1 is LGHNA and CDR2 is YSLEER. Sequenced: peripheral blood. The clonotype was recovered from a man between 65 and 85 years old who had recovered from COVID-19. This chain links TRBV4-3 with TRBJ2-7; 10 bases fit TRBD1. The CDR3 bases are TGCGCCAGCAGCCGCAATGCCGGAGGGGACAGGGGTAACGAGCAGTACTTC. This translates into CASSRNAGGDRGNEQYF.